This passage covers 22 T cell receptor beta chains from one sample sequenced in a study of blood T cell repertoires in COVID-19. Some clones are missing from TCRdb's copy, which holds only in-frame ones; the method was immunoSEQ multiplex PCR. In the table there are around 230,000 clones, 80% to 85% of which are singletons. The sample comprised peripheral blood. The source of these receptors is a woman aged 55-69 years with active or convalescent COVID-19.

The chain couples TRBV6-1 to TRBJ2-4, with TRBD1 matching over 9 bases. The V and J ends lost 6 bases and 8 bases, in that order; junction bases with no gene match: 11. The V gene's germline CDR1 is MNHNS and CDR2 SASEGT. CDR3 length: 15 residues. Here the CDR3 reads CASRPRDRVADIQYF. CDR3 DNA: TGTGCCAGCAGGCCCCGGGACAGGGTTGCGGACATTCAGTACTTC.

This chain uses TRBV14 with TRBJ1-2, with TRBD1 matching 7 bases. The V gene's germline CDR1 is SGHDN and CDR2 FVKESK. J was trimmed by 4 bases and V by 8 bases; bases with no gene match: 7. This CDR3 is built from 13 residues. The CDR3 sequence: CASSPTGSYGYTF. The CDR3 DNA reads as TGTGCCAGCTCTCCGACAGGGTCCTATGGCTACACCTTC.

The chain recombines TRBV15 with TRBJ2-3, with 8 bases lining up with TRBD2. CDR1 LNHNV and CDR2 YYDKDF come from the germline V gene (reference sequence). V lost 0 bases and J lost 6; bases outside the gene matches: 11. The CDR3 length is 17 residues. The chain's CDR3 is CATSRDSPGGGSDTQYF. CDR3 nucleotide sequence: TGTGCCACCAGCAGAGATTCCCCCGGCGGGGGGTCTGATACGCAGTATTTT.

This chain uses TRBV24-1 with TRBJ1-4, with a tentative D call TRBD1 (6 bases). Trimming removed 12 bases at V and 5 bases at J, with 21 bases between. Germline loops: CDR1 KGHDR, CDR2 SFDVKD. The CDR3 runs to 15 residues. The CDR3 coding sequence is TGTGCCGCCTGGATAGTGGCAGGGGTAAATGAAAAACTGTTTTTT. Protein sequence: CAAWIVAGVNEKLFF.

The rearrangement joins TRBV10-2 to TRBJ2-1; the D gene is possibly TRBD2 (6 bases). Trimming removed 2 bases from V and 12 bases from J, with 8 bases in between. Germline loops: CDR1 WSHSY, CDR2 SAAADI. The CDR3 runs 11 residues. This chain's CDR3 is CASSEGGSQFF. The DNA for the CDR3 is TGCGCCAGCAGTGAGGGGGGGTCGCAGTTCTTC.

V is TRBV6-5 and J is TRBJ2-1; TRBD2 might be the D (5 bases). The V gene's germline CDR1 is MNHEY and CDR2 SVGAGI. The ends were cut back, 0 bases at V and 8 bases at J, with 11 bases in the middle. This CDR3 region has 14 residues. In DNA form, the CDR3 reads TGTGCCAGCAGTTACTCTGCGGGTCCCGATGAGCAGTTCTTC. Its translation: CASSYSAGPDEQFF.

The V and J genes are TRBV6-5 and TRBJ2-1; possibly TRBD2 for D (5 bases). This CDR3 comprises 13 residues. CDR1 and CDR2 from the germline V gene are MNHEY and SVGAGI. V was shortened by 8 bases and J by 7 bases, with 15 bases between the two germline ends. This chain's CDR3 is CASRPEVWNEQFF. The CDR3 DNA reads TGTGCCAGCCGCCCGGAGGTATGGAATGAGCAGTTCTTC.

The chain combines TRBV15 with TRBJ2-3, with 11 bases aligning to TRBD2. Germline V lookup: CDR1 LNHNV, CDR2 YYDKDF (reference sequence). After removal of 5 bases from V and 2 bases from J, the junction contained 6 bases not matched to a gene. The CDR3 is 16 residues long. CDR3 sequence (DNA): TGTGCCACCAGCGGAAGACTAGCGGGGTTCACAGATACGCAGTATTTT. Protein sequence: CATSGRLAGFTDTQYF.

The chain couples TRBV30 to TRBJ2-2; D is perhaps TRBD2 (5 bases). CDR1 GTSNPN and CDR2 SVGIG come from the germline V gene (reference sequence). Trimming removed 3 bases from V and 3 bases from J, with 17 bases in between. This CDR3 comprises 16 residues. CDR3 residues: CAWRPGPWGDTGELFF. The DNA of the CDR3 is TGTGCCTGGAGACCCGGGCCTTGGGGAGACACCGGGGAGCTGTTTTTT.

The chain recombines TRBV9 with TRBJ2-1; TRBD1 might be the D (6 bases). The CDR3 has 15 amino acids. The germline V gene encodes CDR1 SGDLS and CDR2 YYNGEE. Trimming took 0 bases from V and 0 from J, leaving 7 bases between them. The CDR3 spells CASSVEDSSYNEQFF. DNA of the CDR3: TGTGCCAGCAGCGTAGAGGACAGCTCCTACAATGAGCAGTTCTTC. The variable domain in full, completed from reference TRBV9 and TRBJ2-1, reads DSGVTQTPKHLITATGQRVTLRCSPRSGDLSVYWYQQSLDQGLQFLIQYYNGEERAKGNILERFSAQQFPDLHSELNLSSLELGDSALYFCASSVEDSSYNEQFFGPGTRLTVL.

The V gene is TRBV4-1, the J gene TRBJ2-5; 9 bases match TRBD2. The J segment lost 4 bases and the V segment lost 1 base, leaving 7 bases of the junction unmatched. The CDR3 is 16 amino acids. The germline gives CDR1 MGHRA, CDR2 YSYEKL. CDR3 in DNA: TGCGCCAGCAGCCAAGCCCGCGGGGGGGCGAGAGAGACCCAGTACTTC. It is translated as CASSQARGGARETQYF.

The chain carries TRBV28 and TRBJ1-1; 7 nucleotides match TRBD1. The length of the CDR3 is 16 residues. Germline trimming cut 6 bases from V and 1 base from J; bases unmatched to any gene: 11. CDR1 and CDR2 from the germline V gene are MDHEN and SYDVKM. The CDR3 loop reads CASSWGTGTANTEAFF. Here the CDR3 DNA reads TGTGCCAGCAGCTGGGGGACCGGGACAGCGAACACTGAAGCTTTCTTT.

This chain links TRBV15 with TRBJ1-2; 11 bases map to TRBD1. The germline gives CDR1 LNHNV, CDR2 YYDKDF (reference sequence). CDR3 length: 17 amino acids. Germline trimming cut 3 bases from V and 7 bases from J; bases unmatched to any gene: 13. Here the CDR3 reads CATSRGDRGVPNGGYTF. The CDR3 DNA is TGTGCCACCAGCAGGGGGGACAGGGGGGTACCTAACGGTGGCTACACCTTC.

The chain carries TRBV18 and TRBJ1-2; D not resolved. Trimming pared 0 bases from V and 5 bases from J, leaving 16 bases between. Germline-derived CDR1 and CDR2 are KGHSH and LQKENI. This CDR3 is built from 16 residues. The CDR3 here is CASSPPLVNSPYGYTF. In nucleotides, the CDR3 is TGTGCCAGCTCACCACCGTTAGTAAACAGTCCATATGGCTACACCTTC.

For the CDR3, the DNA is TGTGCCAGCAGTGTTTCAGGACAGGGTATGAAGACCCAGTACTTC. It yields the protein CASSVSGQGMKTQYF. The gene calls are TRBV2 and TRBJ2-5; 8 bases agree with TRBD1. The CDR3 runs 15 residues. Germline V gene data show CDR1 as SNHLY and CDR2 as FYNNEI. V shed 4 bases, J shed 6 bases, and the junction held 10 bases outside the gene matches. The complete variable domain, with remaining parts taken from reference TRBV2 and TRBJ2-5, reads EPEVTQTPSHQVTQMGQEVILRCVPISNHLYFYWYRQILGQKVEFLVSFYNNEISEKSEIFDDQFSVERPDGSNFTLKIRSTKLEDSAMYFCASSVSGQGMKTQYFGPGTRLLVL.

The chain carries TRBV6-5 and TRBJ1-2; 7 nucleotides line up with TRBD1. This CDR3 spans 15 amino acids. With 4 bases clipped from V and 1 base from J, the junction kept 6 bases outside the gene matches. Germline V gene lookup returns CDR1 MNHEY and CDR2 SVGAGI. The CDR3 bases are TGTGCCAGCAGTTCCGCGGGACAGATTAACTATGGCTACACCTTC. It translates to CASSSAGQINYGYTF.

The rearrangement uses TRBV18 and TRBJ2-6; the match to TRBD2 covers 9 bases. This CDR3 contains 18 residues. The V and J ends lost 5 bases and 0 bases, in that order; junction bases with no gene match: 8. Per the germline V gene, CDR1 is KGHSH and CDR2 is LQKENI. The CDR3: CASSSLAGPSSGANVLTF. The CDR3, as DNA: TGTGCCAGCTCATCTCTAGCGGGGCCAAGCTCTGGGGCCAACGTCCTGACTTTC.

V and J are TRBV6-2 or TRBV6-3 and TRBJ2-1; 8 nucleotides line up with TRBD2. This CDR3 comprises 15 residues. V was clipped by 5 bases and J by 3 bases; unmatched bases: 6. From germline, CDR1 is MNHEY and CDR2 SVGEGT. This CDR3 reads CASSPGGDLYNEQFF. The CDR3 nucleotides read TGTGCCAGCAGTCCCGGGGGGGATCTCTACAATGAGCAGTTCTTC.

This clone was counted a single time. Here the CDR3 reads CASSQVSLTLTSGYEQYF. As DNA, the CDR3 is TGCGCCAGCAGCCAAGTTTCCCTGACGCTGACTAGCGGCTACGAGCAGTACTTC. The chain is built from TRBV4-1 and TRBJ2-7, with TRBD2 identical over 9 bases. The CDR3 totals 18 residues. CDR1 and CDR2 (germline): MGHRA, YSYEKL. Unmatched junction bases numbered 13, after V lost 1 base and J lost 3 bases.

The chain joins TRBV5-1 to TRBJ2-2; D unclear. Trimming took 4 bases from V and 1 from J, leaving 8 bases between them. Germline V gene data show CDR1 as SGHRS and CDR2 as YFSETQ. The CDR3 is 14 amino acids. The CDR3 region has the DNA TGCGCCAGCAGCCCCGTAATGAACACCGGGGAGCTGTTTTTT. It encodes CASSPVMNTGELFF.

The rearrangement uses TRBV30 and TRBJ2-3; 9 nucleotides line up with TRBD2. V lost 0 bases and J lost 5; bases outside the gene matches: 3. CDR1 is GTSNPN, CDR2 SVGIG, per germline (reference sequence). This CDR3 comprises 14 residues. Written as DNA, the CDR3 is TGTGCCTGGAGTGTCCCTAGCGGGGAAGATACGCAGTATTTT. Its translation: CAWSVPSGEDTQYF.

The V gene is TRBV3-1 (or the pseudogene TRBV3-2), the J gene TRBJ2-1; 7 bases match TRBD2. Germline loops: CDR1 LGHDT, CDR2 YNNKEL (reference sequence). V gave up 2 bases and J gave up 4 bases; unmatched junction bases: 8. The CDR3 covers 16 residues. CDR3 loop: CASSQRQRGGYNEQFF. CDR3 nucleotide sequence: TGTGCCAGCAGCCAAAGACAAAGGGGAGGGTACAATGAGCAGTTCTTC.